These 24 T cell receptor beta chains were sequenced from one sample in a study of OX40 agonist ivuxolimab in advanced cancers. The method was immunoSEQ multiplex PCR; TCRdb's version includes in-frame clones alone and lacks a portion of them. Among some 11,000 clones listed, just under 75% were seen once. Sequenced material: CD4+ or CD8+ T cells sorted from blood, taken in a trial of the OX40 agonist ivuxolimab. The receptors were sampled from an adult with an advanced solid tumor such as melanoma, head and neck, liver or kidney cancer.

V gene TRBV27 combines with J gene TRBJ2-5, with D unclear. V lost 2 bases and J lost 2, with 6 bases in between. The CDR3 extends over 13 amino acids. Germline V CDR1 and CDR2: MNHEY, SMNVEV (reference sequence). The CDR3 DNA follows: TGTGCCAGCAGTTTACCCTCTCAAGAGACCCAGTACTTC. It is translated as CASSLPSQETQYF.

The rearrangement joins TRBV5-6 to TRBJ1-1; D ambiguous. The germline V and J ends were trimmed by 0 bases and 3 bases, with 9 bases remaining between them. The length of the CDR3 is 14 residues. Germline-derived CDR1 and CDR2 are SGHDT and YYEEEE. CDR3 bases: TGTGCCAGCAGCTTGGGGTTGAGGGACACTGAAGCTTTCTTT. It codes for CASSLGLRDTEAFF.

The V gene is TRBV29-1, the J gene TRBJ1-1; D not certain. CDR3 length: 13 amino acids. The V and J ends lost 4 bases and 2 bases respectively, with 11 bases between them. Germline values: CDR1 SQVTM, CDR2 ANQGSEA. The CDR3 spells CSVGWASNTEAFF. The CDR3 DNA follows: TGCAGCGTTGGGTGGGCCAGTAACACTGAAGCTTTCTTT.

This clone is medium-sized in the sample. CDR3 amino acids: CALDRGGPISMNTEAFF. The CDR3 DNA sequence: TGTGCCCTGGATCGTGGGGGGCCCATTTCTATGAACACTGAAGCTTTCTTT. This rearrangement joins TRBV30 to TRBJ1-1, with D tentatively TRBD1 (6 bases). This CDR3 comprises 17 residues. Trimming took off 8 bases at V and 0 bases at J, with 25 bases between the two ends. Germline-derived CDR1 and CDR2 are GTSNPN and SVGIG (reference sequence). The entire variable domain, with the rest obtained from reference TRBV30 and TRBJ1-1, is as follows: SQTIHQWPATLVQPVGSPLSLECTVEGTSNPNLYWYRQAAGRGLQLLFYSVGIGQISSEVPQNLSASRPQDRQFILSSKKLLLSDSGFYLCALDRGGPISMNTEAFFGQGTRLTVV.

This chain links TRBV27 with TRBJ2-5, with D perhaps TRBD2 (5 bases). V dropped 2 bases and J dropped 5 bases, with 12 bases sitting between them. Germline V gives CDR1 MNHEY, CDR2 SMNVEV (reference sequence). CDR3 length: 14 residues. In DNA, the CDR3 is TGTGCCAGCAGTTTACTCCTTTCGGGGGAGACCCAGTACTTC. It encodes CASSLLLSGETQYF.

By sample fraction, this clone is medium-sized. The chain has TRBV9 and TRBJ1-2; D may be TRBD1 (5 bases). CDR1 SGDLS and CDR2 YYNGEE come from the germline V gene. The CDR3 extends over 11 amino acids. V lost 4 bases and J lost 6, with 7 bases in between. CDR3 loop: CASSLGDGYTF. The CDR3 DNA reads as TGTGCCAGCAGCCTAGGGGATGGCTACACCTTC.

The CDR3 region has the DNA TGTGCCAGCACCTACAATGAGCAGTTCTTC. Protein sequence: CASTYNEQFF. The chain has TRBV27 and TRBJ2-1; D not certain. The germline CDR1 and CDR2 sequences are MNHEY and SMNVEV (reference sequence). The CDR3 runs 10 residues. The V end lost 7 bases, the J end lost 2 bases, and 0 bases lay between the germline ends.

The chain couples TRBV6-5 to TRBJ2-3, with TRBD1 matching over 7 bases. The CDR3 length is 15 residues. Trimming took 2 bases from V and 2 from J; bases not matched to a gene: 4. CDR1 MNHEY and CDR2 SVGAGI come from the germline V gene. The CDR3 sequence is CASSYEGQPTDTQYF. The CDR3 nucleotides are TGTGCCAGCAGTTACGAGGGACAGCCCACAGATACGCAGTATTTT.

The J gene is TRBJ1-1, the V gene TRBV6-5; D not resolved. The CDR3 contains 14 residues. The germline V gene encodes CDR1 MNHEY and CDR2 SVGAGI. Trimming took off 6 bases at V and 5 bases at J, with 16 bases between the two ends. The CDR3 spells CASRRPPVWTEAFF. In DNA, the CDR3 is TGTGCCAGCAGAAGGCCCCCAGTCTGGACTGAAGCTTTCTTT.

The chain carries TRBV6-5 and TRBJ1-5; unclear D gene. Germline V gene data show CDR1 as MNHEY and CDR2 as SVGAGI. This CDR3 is 14 amino acids long. V lost 6 bases, J lost 6 bases, and 15 bases lay in between. In DNA, the CDR3 is TGTGCCAGCAGACCGGGCCGACGGGCTCAGCCCCAGCATTTT. Its protein is CASRPGRRAQPQHF.

The V call is TRBV29-1, the J call TRBJ2-2; D not certain. Trimming cost V 7 bases and J 5 bases, with 8 bases left between them. Per germline, CDR1 SQVTM and CDR2 ANQGSEA. This CDR3 contains 11 residues. CDR3 protein: CSADYTGELFF. The CDR3 nucleotides read TGCAGCGCTGATTATACCGGGGAGCTGTTTTTT.

The rearrangement joins TRBV11-2 to TRBJ2-7, with a possible D match to TRBD1 (5 bases). Trimming removed 1 base at V and 6 bases at J, with 10 bases between. Germline CDR1 reads SGHAT; CDR2 reads FQNNGV. The CDR3 covers 13 residues. This CDR3 is CASSLVAQGEQYF. DNA of the CDR3: TGTGCCAGCAGCTTAGTTGCTCAGGGCGAGCAGTACTTC.

The chain carries TRBV7-9 and TRBJ2-5; D call uncertain. The CDR3 consists of 12 residues. The germline gives CDR1 SEHNR, CDR2 FQNEAQ (reference sequence). V lost 5 bases and J 3 bases, leaving 7 bases between the germline ends. CDR3 in DNA: TGTGCCAGCAGCCTAAGCGAAGAGACCCAGTACTTC. This codes for CASSLSEETQYF.

Judged by abundance, this clone is large (0.1 to 1%). The rearrangement joins TRBV11-2 to TRBJ1-1; no reliable D call. V was trimmed by 5 bases and J by 11 bases, leaving 24 bases between them. This CDR3 has 15 amino acids. In germline, CDR1 is SGHAT, CDR2 FQNNGV. CDR3 coding DNA: TGTGCCAGCAGCCCACTCTCAGGCTCCTCCCCTCCGGCTTTCTTT. It is translated as CASSPLSGSSPPAFF. Full variable domain (rest looked up from reference TRBV11-2 and TRBJ1-1): EAGVAQSPRYKIIEKRQSVAFWCNPISGHATLYWYQQILGQGPKLLIQFQNNGVVDDSQLPKDRFSAERLKGVDSTLKIQPAKLEDSAVYLCASSPLSGSSPPAFFGQGTRLTVV.

This clone was counted many times. The genes are TRBV7-2 and TRBJ2-7; 11 nucleotides align to TRBD1. This CDR3 has 14 amino acids. CDR1 is SGHTA, CDR2 FQGNSA, per germline. Trimming at V came to 5 bases and at J to 3 bases, leaving 3 bases not matched to a gene. This chain's CDR3 is CASSPGTGGYEQYF. The CDR3 nucleotides read TGTGCCAGCAGCCCCGGGACAGGGGGCTACGAGCAGTACTTC.

J is TRBJ2-7 and V is TRBV28, with 9 positions matching TRBD1. Germline V CDR1 and CDR2: MDHEN, SYDVKM. V lost 3 bases to trimming and J lost 6 bases; unmatched junction nucleotides: 6. This CDR3 spans 14 amino acids. CDR3 loop: CASSFGTGIGEQYF. CDR3 sequence (DNA): TGTGCCAGCAGTTTCGGGACAGGGATCGGCGAGCAGTACTTC.

The chain combines TRBV9 with TRBJ2-7; 7 bases agree with TRBD2. CDR3 size: 15 residues. Trimming at V came to 0 bases and at J to 4 bases, leaving 7 bases not matched to a gene. Germline CDR1 SGDLS, CDR2 YYNGEE. The CDR3 is CASSVAGGSSYEQYF. For the CDR3, the DNA is TGTGCCAGCAGCGTAGCTGGCGGGAGTAGTTACGAGCAGTACTTC.

The CDR3, as DNA: TGTGCCAGCAAGTCCAGGGATCCAGATACGCAGTATTTT. Translated: CASKSRDPDTQYF. The V gene is TRBV7-9, the J gene TRBJ2-3; a weak D match, TRBD1 (5 bases). Germline V gene sequence: CDR1 SEHNR, CDR2 FQNEAQ (reference sequence). The V end lost 7 bases, the J end lost 4 bases, and 12 bases lay between the germline ends. This CDR3 region has 13 residues.

This clone came up a few times. The rearrangement uses TRBV12-5 and TRBJ2-7; D is perhaps TRBD1 (5 bases). CDR1 and CDR2 from the germline V gene are LGHNT and FRNRAP. The length of the CDR3 is 15 residues. Trimming took off 4 bases at V and 3 bases at J, with 16 bases between the two ends. The chain's CDR3 is CASGSDQGLNYEQYF. The CDR3 DNA is TGTGCTAGTGGTTCCGACCAGGGTTTGAACTACGAGCAGTACTTC.

This chain links TRBV28 with TRBJ1-1, with TRBD1 as a possible D gene (5 bases). The CDR3 sequence is 15 residues long. Germline CDR1 reads MDHEN; CDR2 reads SYDVKM. V shed 3 bases and J shed 4 bases, with 15 bases lying between them. The CDR3, as DNA: TGTGCCAGCAGTTTCCTACTTGGGGGGGGCACTGAAGCTTTCTTT. Residues: CASSFLLGGGTEAFF.

The CDR3 DNA is TGTGCCAGCCCCCAGGAAGAGGACGCATTCTACGAGCAGTACTTC. As protein: CASPQEEDAFYEQYF. This chain uses TRBV5-6 with TRBJ2-7; D is unclear. The CDR3 contains 15 residues. The V end was cut by 7 bases, the J end by 3 bases, with 20 bases between. The germline V gene has CDR1 SGHDT and CDR2 YYEEEE. Full variable domain (rest looked up from reference TRBV5-6 and TRBJ2-7): DAGVTQSPTHLIKTRGQQVTLRCSPKSGHDTVSWYQQALGQGPQFIFQYYEEEERQRGNFPDRFSGHQFPNYSSELNVNALLLGDSALYLCASPQEEDAFYEQYFGPGTRLTVT.

Note on this clone: Other DNA sequences in this sample translate to the same CDR3. The genes are TRBV27 and TRBJ2-1; D remains unclear. The CDR3 has 15 amino acids. Per germline, CDR1 MNHEY and CDR2 SMNVEV (reference sequence). V was cut by 0 bases and J by 0 bases, with 6 bases left in between. The CDR3 protein is CASSLSRPSYNEQFF. CDR3 sequence (DNA): TGTGCCAGCAGTTTATCTAGACCCTCCTACAATGAGCAGTTCTTC.

The genes are TRBV15 and TRBJ2-4, with D unclear. This CDR3 region has 13 residues. CDR1 and CDR2 (germline): LNHNV, YYDKDF (reference sequence). V lost 6 bases and J lost 1, with 7 bases in between. The DNA of the CDR3 is TGTGCCACCAGGGATTCGGCCAAAAACATTCAGTACTTC. Its translation: CATRDSAKNIQYF.

The chain couples TRBV19 to TRBJ2-1; TRBD1 agrees at 7 bases. After removal of 7 bases from V and 3 bases from J, the junction contained 3 bases not matched to a gene. Germline lookup yields CDR1 LNHDA and CDR2 SQIVND (reference sequence). This CDR3 is built from 13 residues. As DNA, the CDR3 is TGTGCCAGTACGGGACAGAACTACAATGAGCAGTTCTTC. Translated: CASTGQNYNEQFF.